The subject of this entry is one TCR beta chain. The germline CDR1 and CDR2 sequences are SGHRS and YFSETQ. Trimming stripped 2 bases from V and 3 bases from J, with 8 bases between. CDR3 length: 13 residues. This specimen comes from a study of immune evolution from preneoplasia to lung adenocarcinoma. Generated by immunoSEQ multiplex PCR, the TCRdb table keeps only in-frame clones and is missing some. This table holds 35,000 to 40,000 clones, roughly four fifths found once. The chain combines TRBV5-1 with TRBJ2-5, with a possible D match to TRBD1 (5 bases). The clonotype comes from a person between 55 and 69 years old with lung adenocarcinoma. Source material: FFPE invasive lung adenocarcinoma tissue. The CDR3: CASSFKGEETQYF. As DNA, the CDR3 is TGCGCCAGCAGCTTTAAAGGGGAAGAGACCCAGTACTTC.